This entry lists 30 T cell receptor beta chains sequenced from one sample in a study of CD8 T cells in ankylosing spondylitis. TCRdb re-analysed the 5' RACE reads in MiXCR, keeping a single row per CDR3 protein. The sample shows almost 250,000 distinct CDR3 sequences, under 35% of them seen only once. Sequencing was performed on blood, either unsorted or a sorted T cell fraction (not recorded which). These TCRs come from a male donor with ankylosing spondylitis or in good health (not recorded which).

This rearrangement joins TRBV6-5 to TRBJ2-2, with D hard to call. The V end was cut by 4 bases, the J end by 4 bases, with 10 bases between. The germline gives CDR1 MNHEY, CDR2 SVGAGI. The CDR3 covers 14 residues. CDR3 residues: CASSSRPATGELFF. In DNA form, the CDR3 reads TGTGCCAGCAGTTCCCGACCCGCCACCGGGGAGCTGTTTTTT.

The chain employs TRBV4-1 and TRBJ2-7; D perhaps matches TRBD1 (5 bases). The CDR3 covers 13 residues. CDR1 is MGHRA and CDR2 is YSYEKL in the germline V gene. V was cut by 6 bases and J by 0 bases, with 9 bases left in between. CDR3 sequence: CASRGHPSYEQYF. The DNA for the CDR3 is TGCGCCAGCAGGGGGCACCCCTCCTACGAGCAGTACTTC.

The J gene is TRBJ2-5, the V gene TRBV20-1, with D perhaps matching TRBD1 or TRBD2 (5 bases each). Germline CDR1 DFQATT, CDR2 SNEGSKA (reference sequence). The CDR3 sequence is 15 residues long. V gave up 7 bases and J gave up 3 bases, with 21 bases separating them. CDR3 sequence reads: CSGSPLMGVEETQYF. The CDR3 DNA follows: TGCAGTGGGAGTCCCCTCATGGGGGTGGAAGAGACCCAGTACTTC.

The chain joins TRBV5-5 to TRBJ1-4, with D possibly being TRBD1 (5 bases). This CDR3 has 17 amino acids. Trimming took off 4 bases at V and 7 bases at J, with 23 bases between the two ends. The germline V gene encodes CDR1 SGHKS and CDR2 YYEKEE (reference sequence). The chain's CDR3 is CASSPPGTQPGGEKLFF. The CDR3 region has the DNA TGTGCCAGCAGCCCTCCCGGGACCCAGCCTGGGGGTGAAAAACTGTTTTTT.

The V call is TRBV3-1, the J call TRBJ1-4; D is unclear. Between the trimmed V and J ends, which lost 8 bases and 0 bases, there was a span of 7 bases. CDR1 is LGHDT and CDR2 is YNNKEL in the germline V gene (reference sequence). The CDR3 sequence is 13 residues long. CDR3 in DNA: TGTGCCAGCTCCCCATCAACTAATGAAAAACTGTTTTTT. Encoded protein: CASSPSTNEKLFF. The whole variable domain, filled in from reference TRBV3-1 and TRBJ1-4, reads DTAVSQTPKYLVTQMGNDKSIKCEQNLGHDTMYWYKQDSKKFLKIMFSYNNKELIINETVPNRFSPKSPDKAHLNLHINSLELGDSAVYFCASSPSTNEKLFFGSGTQLSVL.

The CDR3 region has the DNA TGCAGTGCTAGAGCATACTTGGGGCAGCAAGAGACCCAGTACTTC. It codes for CSARAYLGQQETQYF. The V gene is TRBV20-1, the J gene TRBJ2-5; D might be TRBD1 (5 bases). There are 15 residues in the CDR3. The germline CDR1 and CDR2 sequences are DFQATT and SNEGSKA (reference sequence). V dropped 1 base and J dropped 2 bases, with 14 bases sitting between them.

This clonotype was seen a single time. J is TRBJ2-1 and V is TRBV20-1, with TRBD2 matching over 12 bases. CDR3 length: 17 residues. Germline CDR1 and CDR2: DFQATT and SNEGSKA (reference sequence). The CDR3 protein is CSTPPGLAGIEGNEQFF. In nucleotides, the CDR3 is TGCAGCACGCCCCCCGGACTAGCGGGGATCGAGGGGAATGAGCAGTTCTTC.

The rearrangement uses TRBV27 and TRBJ2-3; D unresolved. The CDR3 has 14 residues. The V end lost 4 bases, the J end lost 1 base, and 9 bases lay between the germline ends. CDR1 and CDR2 from the germline V gene are MNHEY and SMNVEV (reference sequence). CDR3 nucleotide sequence: TGTGCCAGCAGTTCTCTCTTGGGCACAGATACGCAGTATTTT. Translating gives CASSSLLGTDTQYF.

This clonotype was found many times. The chain couples TRBV6-5 to TRBJ2-3; TRBD2 agrees at 9 bases. The V and J ends lost 2 bases and 2 bases, in that order; junction bases with no gene match: 11. The CDR3 is 18 residues long. Germline values: CDR1 MNHEY, CDR2 SVGAGI. DNA of the CDR3: TGTGCCAGCAGTTACATCGGGGTAGCGGGGGAGGCCACAGATACGCAGTATTTT. Translation: CASSYIGVAGEATDTQYF.

This clonotype was detected a few times. The chain joins TRBV9 to TRBJ1-1, with D possibly being TRBD1 (5 bases). The CDR3 length is 14 residues. CDR1 SGDLS and CDR2 YYNGEE come from the germline V gene. With 0 bases removed from V and 2 bases from J, the gap between germline ends came to 8 bases. The CDR3 DNA follows: TGTGCCAGCAGCGTAGTTGACAGAAACACTGAAGCTTTCTTT. This codes for CASSVVDRNTEAFF.

The rearrangement uses TRBV20-1 and TRBJ2-3; no reliable D call. The CDR3 extends over 16 amino acids. V was clipped by 0 bases and J by 6 bases, with 19 bases between them. Germline lookup yields CDR1 DFQATT and CDR2 SNEGSKA (reference sequence). CDR3 coding DNA: TGCAGTGCTAGAGATGAGACGGCCTTGGTGGGTGATACGCAGTATTTT. Translated, it gives CSARDETALVGDTQYF.

The table lists this clonotype with a few counts. The V and J genes are TRBV20-1 and TRBJ2-2, with D perhaps given as TRBD1 or TRBD2 (5 bases each). Trimming took 1 base from V and 3 from J, leaving 9 bases between them. This CDR3 region has 14 residues. Germline V gene sequence: CDR1 DFQATT, CDR2 SNEGSKA (reference sequence). CDR3: CSARGDPDTGELFF. The CDR3 nucleotides read TGCAGTGCTAGAGGGGACCCGGACACCGGGGAGCTGTTTTTT.

This clonotype was observed once. The chain links TRBV10-3 to TRBJ2-3; 8 nucleotides match TRBD1. V lost 6 bases to trimming and J lost 5 bases; unmatched junction nucleotides: 4. Germline V gene data show CDR1 as ENHRY and CDR2 as SYGVKD. CDR3 length: 13 amino acids. Written as DNA, the CDR3 is TGTGCCATCAGGGACAGGGAGAAAGATACGCAGTATTTT. It translates to CAIRDREKDTQYF.

CDR3 loop: CASSPSGGHISTDTQYF. CDR3 nucleotides: TGTGCCAGCAGCCCTAGTGGCGGCCACATTTCCACAGATACGCAGTATTTT. V and J are TRBV7-2 and TRBJ2-3; no clear D gene. The V end was cut by 5 bases, the J end by 2 bases, with 20 bases between. CDR1 is SGHTA, CDR2 FQGNSA, per germline. This CDR3 contains 17 residues.

This clonotype has at least ten counts. This chain joins TRBV6-5 and TRBJ1-5; D gene unclear. V lost 2 bases to trimming and J lost 0 bases, with 11 bases between them. The CDR3 is 16 amino acids. CDR1 and CDR2 from the germline V gene are MNHEY and SVGAGI. CDR3 in DNA: TGTGCCAGCAGTTACGAGGGTACAGATAGCAATCAGCCCCAGCATTTT. This encodes CASSYEGTDSNQPQHF.

The CDR3 loop is CSAPNGNSPGVAKNIQYF. The CDR3 region has the DNA TGCAGTGCTCCGAACGGTAACAGCCCCGGTGTGGCCAAAAACATTCAGTACTTC. The chain has TRBV20-1 and TRBJ2-4; the D is unclear. Trimming removed 5 bases at V and 1 base at J, with 24 bases between. Germline V lookup: CDR1 DFQATT, CDR2 SNEGSKA (reference sequence). The CDR3 is 18 amino acids.

The rearrangement uses TRBV5-1 and TRBJ2-5, with 8 nucleotides matching TRBD1. This CDR3 spans 14 amino acids. Germline lookup yields CDR1 SGHRS and CDR2 YFSETQ. Trimming at V came to 2 bases and at J to 5 bases, leaving 5 bases not matched to a gene. The DNA for the CDR3 is TGCGCCAGCAGCTTCGGGACAGGTCTGGAGACCCAGTACTTC. Protein product: CASSFGTGLETQYF.

About this clonotype itself: A clone one base away is much larger, so this may be a read error. For the CDR3, the DNA is TGTGCCAGCAGCCCCGTCTACGAGCAGTACTTC. This codes for CASSPVYEQYF. V usage is TRBV7-8 and J usage is TRBJ2-7; D gene unclear. Deletions cut 5 bases from V and 3 bases from J, with 5 bases between. Per germline, CDR1 SGHVS and CDR2 FQNEAQ. CDR3 size: 11 residues. Using reference TRBV7-8 and TRBJ2-7 for the parts outside the CDR3, the full variable domain is GAGVSQSPRYKVAKRGQDVALRCDPISGHVSLFWYQQALGQGPEFLTYFQNEAQLDKSGLPSDRFFAERPEGSVSTLKIQRTQQEDSAVYLCASSPVYEQYFGPGTRLTVT.

This chain links TRBV5-6 with TRBJ1-1; D is undetermined. This CDR3 region has 14 residues. V gave up 0 bases and J gave up 3 bases, with 9 bases separating them. The germline gives CDR1 SGHDT, CDR2 YYEEEE. The CDR3 DNA is TGTGCCAGCAGCTTGGCAGGTCGGGACACTGAAGCTTTCTTT. As protein: CASSLAGRDTEAFF. The full variable domain, in which reference TRBV5-6 and TRBJ1-1 provide the parts outside the CDR3, is DAGVTQSPTHLIKTRGQQVTLRCSPKSGHDTVSWYQQALGQGPQFIFQYYEEEERQRGNFPDRFSGHQFPNYSSELNVNALLLGDSALYLCASSLAGRDTEAFFGQGTRLTVV.

This clonotype was detected ten times or more. The chain joins TRBV29-1 to TRBJ2-5; D is undetermined. With 7 bases removed from V and 5 bases from J, the gap between germline ends came to 8 bases. CDR1 and CDR2 from the germline V gene are SQVTM and ANQGSEA. The CDR3 consists of 10 residues. CDR3 amino acids: CSALEETQYF. In nucleotides, the CDR3 is TGCAGCGCCTTGGAGGAGACCCAGTACTTC.

The chain couples TRBV10-3 to TRBJ1-2; D unresolved. V was trimmed by 3 bases and J by 2 bases, leaving 4 bases between them. This CDR3 region has 12 residues. Germline V gene lookup returns CDR1 ENHRY and CDR2 SYGVKD. CDR3 sequence reads: CAISEGNYGYTF. CDR3 bases: TGTGCCATCAGTGAAGGGAACTATGGCTACACCTTC.

The V call is TRBV29-1, the J call TRBJ2-2; possibly TRBD1 or TRBD2 for D (5 bases each). The CDR3 is 12 residues long. Deletions cut 7 bases from V and 7 bases from J, with 13 bases between. Germline loops: CDR1 SQVTM, CDR2 ANQGSEA. CDR3 in DNA: TGCAGCGCCATGGGGGAAATCGGGGAGCTGTTTTTT. It yields the protein CSAMGEIGELFF.

This rearrangement joins TRBV20-1 to TRBJ2-7; D may be TRBD2 (7 bases). The CDR3 spans 14 residues. The germline CDR1 and CDR2 sequences are DFQATT and SNEGSKA (reference sequence). V shed 5 bases and J shed 0 bases, with 14 bases lying between them. The CDR3: CSASGGLNSYEQYF. The CDR3 coding sequence is TGCAGTGCTTCGGGGGGCCTCAACTCCTACGAGCAGTACTTC.

This clonotype was seen a single time. The rearrangement links TRBV9 to TRBJ2-3; 7 nucleotides align to TRBD1. Germline-derived CDR1 and CDR2 are SGDLS and YYNGEE. This CDR3 comprises 13 residues. With 2 bases clipped from V and 6 bases from J, the junction kept 3 bases outside the gene matches. The DNA of the CDR3 is TGTGCCAGCAGCGTTAGGGGGCTTGATACGCAGTATTTT. This codes for CASSVRGLDTQYF.

This clonotype was counted only a few times. The rearrangement links TRBV5-1 to TRBJ2-1; TRBD1 matches 7 bases. This CDR3 region has 15 residues. Germline loops: CDR1 SGHRS, CDR2 YFSETQ. V shed 2 bases and J 1 base; nucleotides not matched to a gene: 3. The CDR3 loop is CASSFRGSSYNEQFF. The CDR3, as DNA: TGCGCCAGCAGCTTCAGGGGGAGTTCCTACAATGAGCAGTTCTTC. Together with reference TRBV5-1 and TRBJ2-1, the CDR3 gives the full variable domain: KAGVTQTPRYLIKTRGQQVTLSCSPISGHRSVSWYQQTPGQGLQFLFEYFSETQRNKGNFPGRFSGRQFSNSRSEMNVSTLELGDSALYLCASSFRGSSYNEQFFGPGTRLTVL.

This clonotype was seen more than once but under ten times. The V call is TRBV10-3, the J call TRBJ2-3; 9 bases map to TRBD2. V lost 11 bases, J lost 4 bases, and 10 bases stayed unmatched. Germline CDR1 ENHRY, CDR2 SYGVKD. The CDR3 length is 14 residues. The CDR3 loop reads CASSGTSQSDTQYF. As DNA, the CDR3 is TGTGCCTCGTCCGGGACTAGCCAGTCAGATACGCAGTATTTT.

This clonotype came up many times. The chain joins TRBV27 to TRBJ2-7; possible D gene TRBD1, 6 bases. Trimming took off 3 bases at V and 4 bases at J, with 10 bases between the two ends. This CDR3 region has 13 residues. Germline V gene sequence: CDR1 MNHEY, CDR2 SMNVEV (reference sequence). The CDR3 spells CASSLQGRYEQYF. The CDR3 DNA is TGTGCCAGCAGTTTGCAGGGGCGATACGAGCAGTACTTC.

This clonotype was counted only a few times. The chain couples TRBV3-1 to TRBJ2-1; the D gene is possibly TRBD2 (6 bases). This CDR3 contains 13 residues. The germline V and J ends were trimmed by 6 bases and 9 bases, with 15 bases remaining between them. Germline V CDR1 and CDR2: LGHDT, YNNKEL (reference sequence). CDR3 nucleotides: TGTGCCAGCAGATTTGGGGGGTCGAGTGAGCAGTTCTTC. The encoded protein is CASRFGGSSEQFF.

CDR3 DNA sequence: TGTGCCAGCAGTTTAGGGGATGGGGTATATGAAAAACTGTTTTTT. The encoded protein is CASSLGDGVYEKLFF. V is TRBV12-3 or TRBV12-4 and J is TRBJ1-4; unclear D gene. CDR3 length: 15 amino acids. V lost 1 base, J lost 6 bases, and 12 bases lay in between.

The chain is built from TRBV12-3 or TRBV12-4 and TRBJ2-7; D possibly matches TRBD1 or TRBD2 (5 bases each). The CDR3 loop spans 15 amino acids. V shed 3 bases and J shed 3 bases, with 15 bases lying between them. CDR3 nucleotide sequence: TGTGCCAGCAGTTTGTTTCGGGGCAAGGGCTACGAGCAGTACTTC. Protein: CASSLFRGKGYEQYF.